This TCR beta chain was obtained from a study of T-cell reconstitution after alpha-beta-depleted transplantation in children. Study-level points and caveats: Newly generated T cells supplied most T-cell counts and diversity one year post-transplant. It was surviving recipient T cells and thymic progenitors that gave some patients high TCRbeta diversity at day 60. Several hundred rapidly expanded clones from non-depleted graft cells reportedly supplied alpha-beta T cells about two months post-transplant.

CDR1 MNHEY and CDR2 SVGAGI come from the germline V gene. This CDR3 contains 13 residues. Between the trimmed V and J ends, which lost 3 bases and 12 bases, there was a span of 16 bases. Remarks on this clonotype: What it binds is not known.

This sample's TCRbeta library carried unique molecular identifier barcodes. A single record per CDR3 protein comes from TCRdb applying MiXCR to the PCR reads. This table holds about 250,000 distinct CDR3 sequences, 20% to 30% found once. This material consisted of PBMCs, mostly from graft donor cells, taken 360 days after TCRalphabeta/CD19-depleted stem cell transplant. This receptor was identified in a female patient younger than 10 who had a stem cell transplant for congenital amegakaryocytic thrombocytopenia, so the T cells may come from the graft donor. The chain combines TRBV6-5 with TRBJ2-3, with D unclear. CDR3 protein: CASSYGGRGSQYF. CDR3 DNA sequence: TGTGCCAGCAGTTATGGTGGTCGCGGAAGTCAGTATTTT.